Reported below is one T cell receptor beta chain. No antigen is known for it. This sample was taken from a study of early T cells in non-severe SARS-CoV-2 infection. Study observations and caveats: Database matching using VDJdb favored anti-spike CD8 responses, with private and CD4 specificities left missing.

From germline, CDR1 is KGHSH and CDR2 LQKENI. CDR3 length: 14 amino acids. The V end lost 3 bases, the J end lost 2 bases, and 11 bases lay between the germline ends. A single record per CDR3 protein comes from TCRdb applying MiXCR to the 5' RACE reads. The sample lists about 69,000 distinct CDR3 sequences, over 9.5% occurring once. The material sequenced was whole blood, taken at baseline. This sequence joins TRBV18 and TRBJ2-7; possibly TRBD2 for D (6 bases). This clonotype originated in an adult who was a healthcare worker with PCR-confirmed SARS-CoV-2 infection or an uninfected control (not recorded which). CDR3 nucleotides: TGTGCCAGCTCACCGCCTCGGACTACCTACGAGCAGTACTTC. The encoded protein is CASSPPRTTYEQYF.